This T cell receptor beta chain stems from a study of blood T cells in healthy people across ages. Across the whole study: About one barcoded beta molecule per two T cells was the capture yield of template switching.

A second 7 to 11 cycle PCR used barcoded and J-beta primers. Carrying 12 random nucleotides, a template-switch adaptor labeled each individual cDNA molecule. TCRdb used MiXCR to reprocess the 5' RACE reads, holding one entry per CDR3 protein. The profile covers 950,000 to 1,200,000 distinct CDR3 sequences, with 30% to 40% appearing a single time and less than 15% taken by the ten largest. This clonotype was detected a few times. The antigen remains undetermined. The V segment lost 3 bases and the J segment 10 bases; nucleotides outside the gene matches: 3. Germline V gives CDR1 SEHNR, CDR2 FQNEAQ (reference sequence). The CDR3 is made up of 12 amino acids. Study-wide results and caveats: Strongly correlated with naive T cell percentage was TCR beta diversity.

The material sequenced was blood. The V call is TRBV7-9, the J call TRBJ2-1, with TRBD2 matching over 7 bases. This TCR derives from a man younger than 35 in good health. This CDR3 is CASSFGGFEQFF. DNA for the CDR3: TGTGCCAGCAGCTTCGGGGGGTTCGAGCAGTTCTTC.